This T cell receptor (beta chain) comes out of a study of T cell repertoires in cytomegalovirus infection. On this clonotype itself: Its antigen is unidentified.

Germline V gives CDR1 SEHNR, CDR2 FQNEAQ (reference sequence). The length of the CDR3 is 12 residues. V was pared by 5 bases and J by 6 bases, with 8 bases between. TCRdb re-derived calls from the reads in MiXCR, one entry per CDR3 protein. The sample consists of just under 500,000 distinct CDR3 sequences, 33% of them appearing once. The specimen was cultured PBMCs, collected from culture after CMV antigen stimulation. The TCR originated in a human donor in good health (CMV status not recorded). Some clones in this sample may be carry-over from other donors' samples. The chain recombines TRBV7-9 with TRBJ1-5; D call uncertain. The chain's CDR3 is CASSPDSQPQHF. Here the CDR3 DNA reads TGTGCCAGCAGCCCAGATAGTCAGCCCCAGCATTTT.